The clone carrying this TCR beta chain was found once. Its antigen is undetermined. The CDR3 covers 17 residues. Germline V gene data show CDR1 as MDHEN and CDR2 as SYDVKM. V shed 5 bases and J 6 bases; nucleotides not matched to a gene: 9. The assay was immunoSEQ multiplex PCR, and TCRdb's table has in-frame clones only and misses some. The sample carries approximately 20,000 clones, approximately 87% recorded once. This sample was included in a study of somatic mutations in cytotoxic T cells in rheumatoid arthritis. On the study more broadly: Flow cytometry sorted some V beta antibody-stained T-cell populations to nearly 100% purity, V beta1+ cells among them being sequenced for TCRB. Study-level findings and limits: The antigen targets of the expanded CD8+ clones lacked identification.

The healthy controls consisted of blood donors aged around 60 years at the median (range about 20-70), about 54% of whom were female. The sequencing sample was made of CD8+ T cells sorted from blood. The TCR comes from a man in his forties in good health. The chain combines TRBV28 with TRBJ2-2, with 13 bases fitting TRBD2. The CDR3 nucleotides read TGTGCCAGCAGTCGGACTAGCGGGAGTCTCTTTGCCGGGGAGCTGTTTTTT. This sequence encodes CASSRTSGSLFAGELFF.